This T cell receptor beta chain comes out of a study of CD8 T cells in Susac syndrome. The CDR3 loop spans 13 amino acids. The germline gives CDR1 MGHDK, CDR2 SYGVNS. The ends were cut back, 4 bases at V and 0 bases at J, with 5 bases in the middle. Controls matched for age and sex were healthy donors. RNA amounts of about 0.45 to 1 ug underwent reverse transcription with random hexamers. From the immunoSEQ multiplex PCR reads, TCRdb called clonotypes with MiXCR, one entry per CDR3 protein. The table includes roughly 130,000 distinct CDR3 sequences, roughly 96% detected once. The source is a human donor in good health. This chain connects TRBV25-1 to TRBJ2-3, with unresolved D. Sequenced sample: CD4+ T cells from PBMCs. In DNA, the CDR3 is TGTGCCAGCAGTGTCGGTAGCACAGATACGCAGTATTTT. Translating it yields CASSVGSTDTQYF.